Listed below are T cell receptor beta chains from one sample, sequenced in a study of T cell repertoires in cytomegalovirus infection. No antigen is known for these receptors. TCRdb ran MiXCR on the reads and lists one entry per CDR3 protein. The sample yields around 340,000 distinct CDR3 sequences, about 28% seen once. The starting material was cultured PBMCs, obtained from culture after CMV antigen stimulation. The receptors stem from a human donor in good health (CMV status not recorded). Some clones in this sample may be carry-over from other donors' samples. The CDR3 runs from the conserved cysteine through the conserved F or W. The order of the fields is J gene, CDR3 length, D gene, V gene, clone size, CDR3 DNA, CDR3 protein. A D gene is named only where the DNA matches it firmly. A row's size may be missing; if present it is once, few, many or a size class.

TRBJ2-1 | 13 | TRBD1 | TRBV27 | few | TGTGCCAGCAGTAACAGGGGCTACAATGAGCAGTTCTTC | CASSNRGYNEQFF
TRBJ2-1 | 16 | TRBD2 | TRBV24-1 | few | TGTGCCACCAGTGGTACGGGAGGATTCTCCTACAATGAGCAGTTCTTC | CATSGTGGFSYNEQFF
TRBJ1-1 | 16 | TRBD1 | TRBV7-6 | - | TGTGCCAGCAGCTCTACAAACCGGGACAGGGGCACTGAAGCTTTCTTT | CASSSTNRDRGTEAFF
TRBJ2-4 | 14 | - | TRBV7-2 | few | TGTGCCACCCAAGTATGGGGCCGGGAAAACATTCAGTACTTC | CATQVWGRENIQYF
TRBJ2-7 | 16 | TRBD2 | TRBV4-2 | - | TGTGCCGGACCTGTGGGACTAGCGGGAGGGCCAGCTGAGCAGTACTTC | CAGPVGLAGGPAEQYF
TRBJ2-5 | 18 | - | TRBV7-9 | - | TGTGCCAGCAGCTTAGGACCCGGGGGTAGCGGCCGCCAAGAGACCCAGTACTTC | CASSLGPGGSGRQETQYF
TRBJ1-1 | 15 | - | TRBV7-8 | many | TGTGCCAGCAGTTCGGGGGACCCTAGGGGGACTGAAGCTTTCTTT | CASSSGDPRGTEAFF
TRBJ1-4 | 14 | - | TRBV10-3 | - | TGTGCCATCAGTGCCCAGGGGAATAACGAAAAACTGTTTTTT | CAISAQGNNEKLFF
TRBJ2-7 | 14 | - | TRBV12-3/TRBV12-4 | few | TGTGCCAGCAGCTTTTCGACAGGCTCCTACGAGCAGTACTTC | CASSFSTGSYEQYF
TRBJ1-1 | 14 | - | TRBV27 | - | TGTGCCAGCACCACCGGAGGGGCAAACACTGAAGCTTTCTTT | CASTTGGANTEAFF
TRBJ2-3 | 16 | TRBD1 | TRBV27 | - | TGTGCCAGCAGTCCGCCCACGACAGGGATCACAGATACGCAGTATTTT | CASSPPTTGITDTQYF
TRBJ2-1 | 15 | - | TRBV7-2 | - | TGTGCCAGCAGCTTAATCTGGAGCTCCTACAATGAGCAGTTCTTC | CASSLIWSSYNEQFF
TRBJ2-7 | 15 | - | TRBV11-1 | once | TGTGCCAGCAGCTTAATTCCTACAGGGAACCACGAGCAGTACTTC | CASSLIPTGNHEQYF
TRBJ2-1 | 16 | TRBD2 | TRBV4-1 | - | TGTGCCAGCAGCCATCTAGCGGGAGGGGAGTCCCATGAGCAGTTCTTC | CASSHLAGGESHEQFF
TRBJ2-2 | 13 | - | TRBV5-1 | few | TGCGCCAGCAGCTTGGACGCGGTCGGGGAGCTGTTTTTT | CASSLDAVGELFF
TRBJ1-2 | 14 | - | TRBV7-2 | - | TGTGCCAGCAGTACTCATCGGGGGGCGGCTGGCTACACCTTC | CASSTHRGAAGYTF
TRBJ1-2 | 13 | - | TRBV12-3/TRBV12-4 | - | TGTGCCAGCAGCCGACAGTTTTCCTATGGCTACACCTTC | CASSRQFSYGYTF
TRBJ1-3 | 14 | - | TRBV7-2 | many | TGTGCCAGCAGTTACCAAGGAACTGGAAACACCATATATTTT | CASSYQGTGNTIYF
TRBJ1-4 | 13 | TRBD1 | TRBV5-1 | few | TGCGCCAGCAGCTCGGGACAGGGAGGGGAACTGTTTTTT | CASSSGQGGELFF
TRBJ2-7 | 12 | - | TRBV29-1 | - | TGCAGCGTTGAAGACGTCGGTTACGAGCAGTACTTC | CSVEDVGYEQYF
TRBJ2-6 | 13 | - | TRBV12-3/TRBV12-4 | - | TGTGCCAGCAGTCCGGACGGGGCCAACGTCCTGACTTTC | CASSPDGANVLTF
TRBJ2-1 | 17 | - | TRBV4-1 | - | TGCGCCAGCAGCCGTAGCAGCCCCCGCCTGGGGAACAATGAGCAGTTCTTC | CASSRSSPRLGNNEQFF
TRBJ2-6 | 15 | - | TRBV7-9 | - | TGTGCCAGCAGCCCTCCGAAACCCGGGGCCAACGTCCTGACTTTC | CASSPPKPGANVLTF
TRBJ1-5 | 15 | TRBD1 | TRBV7-8 | many | TGTGCCAGCAGCTTAGACAGGGGGTTTTGGCAGCCCCAGCATTTT | CASSLDRGFWQPQHF
TRBJ2-3 | 13 | - | TRBV6-1 | - | TGTGCCAGGGACGAATCTAGCACAGATACGCAGTATTTT | CARDESSTDTQYF
TRBJ2-5 | 15 | TRBD2 | TRBV5-1 | few | TGCGCCAGCAGCTTAGGTCGGGGGGAACAAGAGACCCAGTACTTC | CASSLGRGEQETQYF
TRBJ1-1 | 14 | - | TRBV6-1 | few | TGTGCCAGCAGTGCAGTCAGGCGAGACACTGAAGCTTTCTTT | CASSAVRRDTEAFF
TRBJ1-1 | 16 | - | TRBV28 | many | TGTGCCAGCAGTTCACTTTGGACCCTAAAGAACACTGAAGCTTTCTTT | CASSSLWTLKNTEAFF
TRBJ2-2 | 12 | - | TRBV7-9 | few | TGTGCCAGCCTAAGGGAGGCCGGGGAGCTGTTTTTT | CASLREAGELFF
TRBJ1-6 | 14 | TRBD1 | TRBV29-1 | few | TGCAGCGTTTCCACAGGGGGCAGCGATTCACCCCTCCACTTT | CSVSTGGSDSPLHF
TRBJ1-2 | 15 | TRBD1 | TRBV7-8 | many | TGTGCCAGCAGCTTATTGGGCAGGGGGCGAGAAGGCTACACCTTC | CASSLLGRGREGYTF
TRBJ2-3 | 16 | TRBD2 | TRBV7-9 | few | TGTGCCAGCAGCCCCCCCGGCGGGGGGAGGGGAGATACGCAGTATTTT | CASSPPGGGRGDTQYF
TRBJ1-2 | 14 | - | TRBV2 | few | TGTGCCATCCCTTGGAACAGGGCAGACTATGGCTACACCTTC | CAIPWNRADYGYTF
TRBJ2-3 | 10 | - | TRBV28 | - | TGTGCCAGCAGGAGTGATACGCAGTATTTT | CASRSDTQYF
TRBJ1-1 | 11 | - | TRBV2 | - | TGTGCCAGCAGTGAAGGGGGCCTAGCTTTCTTT | CASSEGGLAFF
TRBJ2-5 | 14 | - | TRBV7-3 | few | TGTGCCAGCAGCTTTTCCTCCGGAGGGGAGACCCAGTACTTC | CASSFSSGGETQYF
TRBJ2-5 | 12 | - | TRBV2 | - | TGTGCCAGCAGAGATAATCAAGAGACCCAGTACTTC | CASRDNQETQYF
TRBJ1-5 | 17 | - | TRBV20-1 | - | TGCAGTGCTAGAGATTCGAGGCAGGGATGGCGCAATCAGCCCCAGCATTTT | CSARDSRQGWRNQPQHF
TRBJ1-1 | 16 | - | TRBV19 | - | TGTGCCAGTAGTATAGTTCCGGGGGCAATGAACACTGAAGCTTTCTTT | CASSIVPGAMNTEAFF
TRBJ2-3 | 14 | TRBD2 | TRBV4-2 | few | TGTGCCAGCAGCCAGAGCGGGAGTGAAGATACGCAGTATTTT | CASSQSGSEDTQYF
TRBJ1-1 | 12 | - | TRBV5-6 | once | TGTGCCAGCAGCCGGAGAGTTTCTGAAGCTTTCTTT | CASSRRVSEAFF
TRBJ1-1 | 14 | TRBD1 | TRBV6-1 | few | TGTGCCAGCAGTGCCGGGACAGGTAGGACTGAAGCTTTCTTT | CASSAGTGRTEAFF
TRBJ1-2 | 13 | - | TRBV20-1 | - | TGCAGTGCTAGTAGGGACGTCTTCTATGGCTACACCTTC | CSASRDVFYGYTF
TRBJ1-2 | 11 | - | TRBV19 | - | TGTGCCAGTAGTATGAACTATGGCTACACCTTC | CASSMNYGYTF
TRBJ2-7 | 14 | - | TRBV7-2 | few | TGTGCCAGCAGCTCAGGGGTCGGCAGCTACGAGCAGTACTTC | CASSSGVGSYEQYF
TRBJ2-1 | 15 | - | TRBV12-3/TRBV12-4 | few | TGTGCCAGCAGTTTTACAGGGAGATCCTACAATGAGCAGTTCTTC | CASSFTGRSYNEQFF
TRBJ2-1 | 15 | TRBD2 | TRBV19 | few | TGTGCCAGTAGCGTCGGGACTAGCATGGGGAATGAGCAGTTCTTC | CASSVGTSMGNEQFF
TRBJ1-3 | 16 | - | TRBV6-1 | - | TGTGCCAGCAGTGAGTCGACAGGCTACTCTGGAAACACCATATATTTT | CASSESTGYSGNTIYF
TRBJ2-1 | 14 | - | TRBV7-2 | - | TGTGCCAGCAGCTTATCGGACCATGGCTATGAGCAGTTCTTC | CASSLSDHGYEQFF
TRBJ2-7 | 16 | TRBD2 | TRBV12-3/TRBV12-4 | few | TGTGCCAGCAGTCCCGGGACTAGCCTTCTCTCCTACGAGCAGTACTTC | CASSPGTSLLSYEQYF
TRBJ1-2 | 19 | - | TRBV7-2 | many | TGTGCCAGCAGCTTATTCGAGAGGGGCTCGGAGGGGTCTGCCTATGGCTACACCTTC | CASSLFERGSEGSAYGYTF